This TCR beta chain was retrieved from a study of identical twins. Points on this clonotype: Its cognate antigen is unknown.

Overall study results and limits: Twins' excess sharing was less marked for out-of-frame beta sequences.

Each CDR3 protein gets one entry after TCRdb re-called the 5' RACE reads with MiXCR. The top ten hold more than 0.8% of the sample, which has 450,000 or so distinct CDR3 sequences, roughly an eighth seen once. V was cut by 1 base and J by 3 bases, with 9 bases left in between. This CDR3 is 14 amino acids long. Germline V CDR1 and CDR2: MGHDK, SYGVNS. These data also formed part of another study, on yellow fever vaccine responses in identical twins. That investigation notes: The T cell response to vaccination in identical twins was reportedly partly convergent and partly personalized.

This chain uses TRBV25-1 with TRBJ2-5; D might be TRBD1 (6 bases). The sample was CD4+ T cells sorted from blood. This TCR derives from a woman aged 18-29 years in good health. The CDR3 is CASSESGTKETQYF. CDR3 DNA sequence: TGTGCCAGCAGTGAATCCGGGACAAAAGAGACCCAGTACTTC.